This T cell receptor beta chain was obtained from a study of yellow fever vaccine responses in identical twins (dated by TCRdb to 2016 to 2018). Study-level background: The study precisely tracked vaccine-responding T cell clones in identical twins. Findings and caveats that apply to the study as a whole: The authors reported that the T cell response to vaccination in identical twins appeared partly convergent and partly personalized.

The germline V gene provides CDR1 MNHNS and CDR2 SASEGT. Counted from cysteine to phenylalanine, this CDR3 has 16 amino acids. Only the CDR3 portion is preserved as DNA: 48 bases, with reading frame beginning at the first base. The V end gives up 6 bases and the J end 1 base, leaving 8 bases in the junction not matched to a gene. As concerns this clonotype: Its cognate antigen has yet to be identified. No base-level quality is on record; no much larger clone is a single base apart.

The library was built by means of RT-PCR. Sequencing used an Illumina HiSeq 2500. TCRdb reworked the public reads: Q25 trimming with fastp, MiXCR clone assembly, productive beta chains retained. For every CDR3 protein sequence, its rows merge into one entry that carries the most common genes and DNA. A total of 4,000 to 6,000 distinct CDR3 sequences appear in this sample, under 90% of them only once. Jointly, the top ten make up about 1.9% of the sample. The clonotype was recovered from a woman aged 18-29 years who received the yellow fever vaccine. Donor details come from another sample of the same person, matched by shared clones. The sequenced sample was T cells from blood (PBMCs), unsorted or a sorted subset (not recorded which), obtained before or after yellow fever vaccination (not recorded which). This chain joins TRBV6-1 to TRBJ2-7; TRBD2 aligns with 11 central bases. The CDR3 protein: CASRLLAGGLSYEQYF. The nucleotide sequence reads TGTGCCAGCAGACTTCTAGCGGGAGGTCTATCCTACGAGCAGTACTTC.